These T cell receptor beta chains were read from a single sample in a study of beta chain features in type 1 diabetes. TCRdb keeps only in-frame clones here, not all; method: immunoSEQ multiplex PCR. The sample holds 130,000 to 150,000 clones; about 7.1% are singletons and the top ten take under 1.5%. The specimen sequenced was central memory CD4+ T cells from blood. Source of these receptors: a woman in her twenties or thirties in good health. Each CDR3 is given with its conserved first and last residue. The D gene is left open where the match is weak. A row's size may be missing; if present it is once, few, many or a size class.

J | size | V | D | DNA | CDR3
TRBJ2-1 | many | TRBV7-9 | - | TGTGCCAGCTCCTTAGGGAGTTCTGAGCAGTTCTTC | CASSLGSSEQFF
TRBJ2-2 | many | TRBV7-2 | - | TGTGCCAGCAGCTTCAGGGGTTCGGGCGGGGAGCTGTTTTTT | CASSFRGSGGELFF
TRBJ1-4 | - | TRBV5-6 | - | TGTGCCAGCAGCGGGAGGGAGCGCAAACCTAATGAAAAACTGTTTTTT | CASSGRERKPNEKLFF
TRBJ1-1 | - | TRBV7-3 | TRBD1 | TGTGCCAGCAGCTTAGGGGGAGGGACAGGGAGTGTCGCTTTCTTT | CASSLGGGTGSVAFF
TRBJ2-7 | few | TRBV14 | TRBD1 | TGTGCCAGCTGGGACTCGGGACAGGGTCCTTACGAGCAGTACTTC | CASWDSGQGPYEQYF
TRBJ2-1 | - | TRBV18 | - | TGTGCCAGCTCAGGGGCTCTGGGATCCTACAATGAGCAGTTCTTC | CASSGALGSYNEQFF
TRBJ1-2 | - | TRBV19 | - | TGTGCCAGTAGTACTGCTATGCTCGCCAACTATGGCTACACCTTC | CASSTAMLANYGYTF
TRBJ2-7 | - | TRBV6-5 | - | TGTGCCAGCAGTTACTCGACACGGTACGAGCAGTACTTC | CASSYSTRYEQYF
TRBJ2-6 | few | TRBV7-6 | - | TGTGCCAGCAGCTTACGACAAGGGGCCAACGTCCTGACTTTC | CASSLRQGANVLTF
TRBJ1-5 | few | TRBV7-2 | TRBD1 | TGTGCCAGCAGCTACGGGACAGGGGGCGCACAGCCCCAGCATTTT | CASSYGTGGAQPQHF